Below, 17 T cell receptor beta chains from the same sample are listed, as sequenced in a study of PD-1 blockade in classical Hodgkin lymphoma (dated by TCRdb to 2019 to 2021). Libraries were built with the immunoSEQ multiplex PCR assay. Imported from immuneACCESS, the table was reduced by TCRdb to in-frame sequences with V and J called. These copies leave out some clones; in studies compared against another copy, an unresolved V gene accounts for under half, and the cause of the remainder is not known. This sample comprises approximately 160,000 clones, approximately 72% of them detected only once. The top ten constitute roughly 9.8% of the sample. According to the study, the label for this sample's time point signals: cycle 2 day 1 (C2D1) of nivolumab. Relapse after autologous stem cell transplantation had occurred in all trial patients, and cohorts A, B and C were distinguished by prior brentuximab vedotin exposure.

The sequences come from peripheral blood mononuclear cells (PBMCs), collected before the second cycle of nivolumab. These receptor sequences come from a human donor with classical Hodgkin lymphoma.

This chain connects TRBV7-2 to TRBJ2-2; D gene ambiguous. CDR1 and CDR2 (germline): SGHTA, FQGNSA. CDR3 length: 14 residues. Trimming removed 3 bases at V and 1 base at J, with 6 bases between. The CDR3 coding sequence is TGTGCCAGCAGCTTCTCGATGAACACCGGGGAGCTGTTTTTT. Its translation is CASSFSMNTGELFF.

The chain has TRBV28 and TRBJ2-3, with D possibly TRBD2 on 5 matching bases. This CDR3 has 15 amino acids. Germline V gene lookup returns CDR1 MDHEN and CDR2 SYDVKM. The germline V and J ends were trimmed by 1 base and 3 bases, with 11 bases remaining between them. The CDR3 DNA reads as TGTGCCAGCAGTTTATTCCGGGAAGGAACAGATACGCAGTATTTT. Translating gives CASSLFREGTDTQYF.

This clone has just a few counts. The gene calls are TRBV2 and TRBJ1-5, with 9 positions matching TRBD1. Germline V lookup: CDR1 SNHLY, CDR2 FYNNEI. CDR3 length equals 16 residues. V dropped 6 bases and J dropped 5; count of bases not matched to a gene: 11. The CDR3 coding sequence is TGTGCCAGCAGGGCCGGGGGACAGGGCCGTCATCAGCCCCAGCATTTT. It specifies CASRAGGQGRHQPQHF.

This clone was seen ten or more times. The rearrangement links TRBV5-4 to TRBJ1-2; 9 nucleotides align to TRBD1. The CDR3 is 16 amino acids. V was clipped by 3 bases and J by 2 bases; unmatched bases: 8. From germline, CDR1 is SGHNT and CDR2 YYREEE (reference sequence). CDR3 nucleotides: TGTGCCAGCAGCTCCACCGGGACAGGGCCAAACTATGGCTACACCTTC. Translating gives CASSSTGTGPNYGYTF.

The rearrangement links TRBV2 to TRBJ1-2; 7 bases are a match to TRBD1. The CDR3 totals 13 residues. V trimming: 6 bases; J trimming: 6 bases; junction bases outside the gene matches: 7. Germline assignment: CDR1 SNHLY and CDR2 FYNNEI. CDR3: CASRDDREDGYTF. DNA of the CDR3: TGTGCCAGCAGGGATGACAGGGAGGATGGCTACACCTTC. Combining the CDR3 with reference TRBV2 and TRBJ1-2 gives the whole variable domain EPEVTQTPSHQVTQMGQEVILRCVPISNHLYFYWYRQILGQKVEFLVSFYNNEISEKSEIFDDQFSVERPDGSNFTLKIRSTKLEDSAMYFCASRDDREDGYTFGSGTRLTVV.

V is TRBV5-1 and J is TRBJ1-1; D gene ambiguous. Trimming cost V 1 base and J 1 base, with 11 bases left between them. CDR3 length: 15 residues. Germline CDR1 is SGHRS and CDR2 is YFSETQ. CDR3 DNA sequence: TGCGCCAGCAGCTTGTTGGTTCAATCGAACACTGAAGCTTTCTTT. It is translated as CASSLLVQSNTEAFF.

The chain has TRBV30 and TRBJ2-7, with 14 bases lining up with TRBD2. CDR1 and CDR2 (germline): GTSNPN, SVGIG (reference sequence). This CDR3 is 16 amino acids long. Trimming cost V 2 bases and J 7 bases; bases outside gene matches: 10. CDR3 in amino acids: CAWSIQGLAGVQEQYF. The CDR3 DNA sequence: TGTGCCTGGAGTATACAGGGACTAGCGGGAGTTCAGGAGCAGTACTTC.

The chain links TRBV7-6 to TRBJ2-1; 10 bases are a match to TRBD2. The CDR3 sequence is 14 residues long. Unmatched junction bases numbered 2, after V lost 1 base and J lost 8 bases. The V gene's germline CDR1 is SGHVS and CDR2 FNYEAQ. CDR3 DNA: TGTGCCAGCAGCTTAGGGCTAGCGGGAGATGAGCAGTTCTTC. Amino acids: CASSLGLAGDEQFF.

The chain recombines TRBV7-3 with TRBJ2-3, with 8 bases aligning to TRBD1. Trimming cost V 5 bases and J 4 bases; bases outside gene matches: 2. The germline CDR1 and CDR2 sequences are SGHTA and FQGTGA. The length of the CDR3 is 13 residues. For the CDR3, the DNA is TGTGCCAGCAGCCTACAGGGGGCAGATACGCAGTATTTT. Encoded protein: CASSLQGADTQYF.

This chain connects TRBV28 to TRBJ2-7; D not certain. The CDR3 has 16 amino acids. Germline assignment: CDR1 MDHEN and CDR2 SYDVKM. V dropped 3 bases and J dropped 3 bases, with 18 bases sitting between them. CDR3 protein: CASSFVKGNLGYEQYF. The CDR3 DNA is TGTGCCAGCAGTTTTGTGAAGGGTAATTTAGGCTACGAGCAGTACTTC.

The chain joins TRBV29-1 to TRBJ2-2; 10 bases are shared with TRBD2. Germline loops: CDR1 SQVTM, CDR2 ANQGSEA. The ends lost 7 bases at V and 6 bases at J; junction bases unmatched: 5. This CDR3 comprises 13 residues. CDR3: CSGSGRAAGELFF. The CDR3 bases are TGCAGCGGAAGCGGGAGGGCCGCCGGGGAGCTGTTTTTT.

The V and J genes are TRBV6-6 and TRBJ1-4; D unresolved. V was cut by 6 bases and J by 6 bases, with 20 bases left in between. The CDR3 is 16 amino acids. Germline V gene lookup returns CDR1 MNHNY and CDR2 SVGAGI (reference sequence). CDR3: CASRQLRPPGDEKLFF. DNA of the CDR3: TGTGCCAGCAGACAATTGCGACCTCCCGGTGATGAAAAACTGTTTTTT.

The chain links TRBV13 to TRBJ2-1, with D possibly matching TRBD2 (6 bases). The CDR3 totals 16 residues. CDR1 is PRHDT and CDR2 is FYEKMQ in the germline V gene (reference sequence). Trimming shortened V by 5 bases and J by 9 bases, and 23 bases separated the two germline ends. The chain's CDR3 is CASSAYRAGSLGEQFF. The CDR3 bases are TGTGCCAGCAGCGCTTATCGGGCGGGATCTTTGGGTGAGCAGTTCTTC.

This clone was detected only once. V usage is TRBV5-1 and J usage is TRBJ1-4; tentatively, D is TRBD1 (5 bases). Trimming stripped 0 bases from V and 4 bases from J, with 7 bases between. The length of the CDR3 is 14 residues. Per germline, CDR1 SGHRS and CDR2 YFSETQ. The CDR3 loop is CASSLGQLNEKLFF. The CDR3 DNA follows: TGCGCCAGCAGCTTGGGACAGCTTAATGAAAAACTGTTTTTT.

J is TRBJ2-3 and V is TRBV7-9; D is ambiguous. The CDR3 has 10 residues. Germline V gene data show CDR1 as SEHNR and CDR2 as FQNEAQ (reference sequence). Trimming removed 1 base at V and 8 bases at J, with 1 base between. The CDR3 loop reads CASSLGTQYF. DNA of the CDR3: TGTGCCAGCAGCTTAGGTACGCAGTATTTT.

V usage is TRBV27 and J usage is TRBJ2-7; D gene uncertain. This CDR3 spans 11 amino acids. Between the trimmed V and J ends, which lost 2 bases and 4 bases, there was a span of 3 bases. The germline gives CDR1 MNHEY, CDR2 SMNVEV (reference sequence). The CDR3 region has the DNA TGTGCCAGCAGTTTAAAATACGAGCAGTACTTC. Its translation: CASSLKYEQYF.

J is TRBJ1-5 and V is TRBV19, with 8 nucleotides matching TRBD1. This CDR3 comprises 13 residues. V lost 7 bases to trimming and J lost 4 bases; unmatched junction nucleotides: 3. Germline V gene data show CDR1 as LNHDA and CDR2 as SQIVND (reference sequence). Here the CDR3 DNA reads TGTGCCAGTACGGACAGGGCGAATCAGCCCCAGCATTTT. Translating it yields CASTDRANQPQHF.